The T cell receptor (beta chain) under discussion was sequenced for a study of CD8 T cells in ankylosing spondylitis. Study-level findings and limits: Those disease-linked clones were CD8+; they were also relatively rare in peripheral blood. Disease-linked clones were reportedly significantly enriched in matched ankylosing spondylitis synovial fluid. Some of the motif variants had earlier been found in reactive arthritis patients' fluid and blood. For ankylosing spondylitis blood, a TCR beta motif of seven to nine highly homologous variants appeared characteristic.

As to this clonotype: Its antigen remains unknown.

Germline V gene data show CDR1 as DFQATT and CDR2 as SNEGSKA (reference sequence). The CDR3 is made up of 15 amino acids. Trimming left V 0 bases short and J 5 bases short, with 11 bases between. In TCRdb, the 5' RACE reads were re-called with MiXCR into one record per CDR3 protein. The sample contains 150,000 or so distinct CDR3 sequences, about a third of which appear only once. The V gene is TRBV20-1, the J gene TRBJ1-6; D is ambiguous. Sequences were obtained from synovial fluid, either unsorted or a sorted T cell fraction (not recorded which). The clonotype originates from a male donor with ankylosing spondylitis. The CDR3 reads CSARDGSRHNSPLHF. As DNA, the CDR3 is TGCAGTGCTAGAGATGGGAGCCGACATAATTCACCCCTCCACTTT.